The TCR beta chain under discussion was sequenced for a study of shared clonotypes between healthy human individuals. CDR3 length equals 16 residues. V gave up 6 bases and J gave up 4 bases; unmatched junction bases: 10. In germline, CDR1 is SNHLY, CDR2 FYNNEI. Some clones are missing from TCRdb's copy, which holds only in-frame ones; the method was immunoSEQ multiplex PCR. The sample holds roughly 500,000 clones; 70% to 80% are singletons and the top ten take 12%. The rearrangement joins TRBV2 to TRBJ2-1; 9 bases align to TRBD2. The sequence came from a woman aged 40 to 50 in good health. Some clones in this sample may be carry-over from other donors' samples. Sequencing input: PBMCs. In DNA form, the CDR3 reads TGTGCCAGCAGGCTCACCCGAGCGGGAGGATACAATGAGCAGTTCTTC. Translated, it gives CASRLTRAGGYNEQFF.